This is a list of T cell receptor beta chains from one sample in a study of T cell repertoires in cytomegalovirus infection. TCRdb analysed the reads with MiXCR anew, one entry per CDR3 protein. This table has under 800,000 distinct CDR3 sequences, about 24% appearing once. The specimen was CD8+ T cells from PBMCs. The source is a human donor in good health (CMV status not recorded). Some clones in this sample may be carry-over from other donors' samples. The CDR3 runs from the conserved cysteine through the conserved F or W. The order of the fields is V gene, D gene, clone size, J gene, CDR3 DNA, CDR3 protein. D genes are given only for firm matches. Not every row has a clone size; where given, it reads once, few, many or a size class.

V gene: TRBV25-1
D gene: NA
clone size: NA
J gene: TRBJ1-2
CDR3 DNA: TGTGCCAGCAGTGAGCAGGCTAACTATGGCTACACCTTC
CDR3 protein: CASSEQANYGYTF

V gene: TRBV29-1
D gene: TRBD1
clone size: once
J gene: TRBJ1-1
CDR3 DNA: TGCAGCGTTGACCCTGGACAGGGGAGCACTGAAGCTTTCTTT
CDR3 protein: CSVDPGQGSTEAFF

V gene: TRBV7-3
D gene: NA
clone size: many
J gene: TRBJ2-3
CDR3 DNA: TGTGCCAGCAGCCGCTGGGGAACCACAGATACGCAGTATTTT
CDR3 protein: CASSRWGTTDTQYF

V gene: TRBV28
D gene: NA
clone size: many
J gene: TRBJ1-5
CDR3 DNA: TGTGCCAGCAGTTTATTCCGGGGTAATCAGCCCCAGCATTTT
CDR3 protein: CASSLFRGNQPQHF

V gene: TRBV12-5
D gene: NA
clone size: NA
J gene: TRBJ1-6
CDR3 DNA: TGTGCTAGTGGTTTCCAGGATTCACCCCTCCACTTT
CDR3 protein: CASGFQDSPLHF

V gene: TRBV14
D gene: NA
clone size: many
J gene: TRBJ1-2
CDR3 DNA: TGTGCCAGCAGCCAAGAACGACAGACCTATGGCTACACCTTC
CDR3 protein: CASSQERQTYGYTF

V gene: TRBV7-9
D gene: TRBD2
clone size: few
J gene: TRBJ2-3
CDR3 DNA: TGTGCCAGCAGCTCGACTAGCGGGCCCACAGATACGCAGTATTTT
CDR3 protein: CASSSTSGPTDTQYF

V gene: TRBV4-2
D gene: NA
clone size: few
J gene: TRBJ2-7
CDR3 DNA: TGTGCCAGCAGCCGGGGGACCACCTACGAGCAGTACTTC
CDR3 protein: CASSRGTTYEQYF

V gene: TRBV7-6
D gene: NA
clone size: few
J gene: TRBJ2-5
CDR3 DNA: TGTGCCAGCAGCAAACCTGGGTTTGGGACCCAGTACTTC
CDR3 protein: CASSKPGFGTQYF

V gene: TRBV20-1
D gene: NA
clone size: NA
J gene: TRBJ1-6
CDR3 DNA: TGCAGTGCTCCGGGGCTCTATAATTCACCCCTCCACTTT
CDR3 protein: CSAPGLYNSPLHF

V gene: TRBV12-3/TRBV12-4
D gene: NA
clone size: NA
J gene: TRBJ2-3
CDR3 DNA: TGTGCCAACAGTTCACCCTCCTGGGATACGCAGTATTTT
CDR3 protein: CANSSPSWDTQYF

V gene: TRBV25-1
D gene: TRBD1
clone size: NA
J gene: TRBJ1-1
CDR3 DNA: TGTGCCAGCCGCAGACAGGGGATTAACACTGAAGCTTTCTTT
CDR3 protein: CASRRQGINTEAFF

V gene: TRBV6-5
D gene: TRBD1
clone size: NA
J gene: TRBJ1-5
CDR3 DNA: TGTGCCAGCAGTGTGGACAGGGGGCAAGGTCAGCCCCAGCATTTT
CDR3 protein: CASSVDRGQGQPQHF

V gene: TRBV2
D gene: NA
clone size: NA
J gene: TRBJ2-3
CDR3 DNA: TGTACCAGCCGTACTCCCGAGCCCCCGGTCGGGGTGGTAGGCACAGATACGCAGTATTTT
CDR3 protein: CTSRTPEPPVGVVGTDTQYF

V gene: TRBV9
D gene: TRBD1
clone size: NA
J gene: TRBJ2-2
CDR3 DNA: TGTGCCAGCAGCGGATCGGGACAGGGGATCACCGGGGAGCTGTTTTTT
CDR3 protein: CASSGSGQGITGELFF

V gene: TRBV29-1
D gene: NA
clone size: few
J gene: TRBJ1-2
CDR3 DNA: TGCAGCGTTGTTAGGGATTCCCGCTATGGCTACACCTTC
CDR3 protein: CSVVRDSRYGYTF

V gene: TRBV6-1
D gene: TRBD1
clone size: many
J gene: TRBJ1-1
CDR3 DNA: TGTGCCAGCAGCGCGACAGGGGTGGACACTGAAGCTTTCTTT
CDR3 protein: CASSATGVDTEAFF

V gene: TRBV27
D gene: NA
clone size: NA
J gene: TRBJ1-2
CDR3 DNA: TGTGCCAGCAGTTTATCGATCAGGGCCTATGGCTACACCTTC
CDR3 protein: CASSLSIRAYGYTF

V gene: TRBV6-5
D gene: NA
clone size: few
J gene: TRBJ1-4
CDR3 DNA: TGTGCCAGCAGTCCACAGGGAGGTAATGAAAAACTGTTTTTT
CDR3 protein: CASSPQGGNEKLFF

V gene: TRBV2
D gene: NA
clone size: few
J gene: TRBJ2-6
CDR3 DNA: TGTGCCAGCGGAGGCAGCGTCTCTGGGGCCAACGTCCTGACTTTC
CDR3 protein: CASGGSVSGANVLTF